The source of this T cell receptor (beta chain) is a study of OX40 agonist ivuxolimab in advanced cancers. This clone appeared once. Assay used: immunoSEQ multiplex PCR; TCRdb lists only in-frame clones, some missing. The sample contains some 84,000 clones, approximately 92% of which appear only once. It was autoimmune disease history or systemic immunosuppression that excluded patients. With baseline, cycle 4 day 1, and cycle 7 day 1 as timepoints, blood was sampled. This clonotype was obtained from an adult with an advanced solid tumor such as melanoma, head and neck, liver or kidney cancer. The sample in question was CD4+ or CD8+ T cells sorted from blood, obtained in a trial of the OX40 agonist ivuxolimab.

CDR3 in amino acids: CAQGGLSSYNEQFF. As DNA, the CDR3 is TGTGCCCAGGGGGGCCTTAGCTCCTACAATGAGCAGTTCTTC. This sequence joins TRBV7-9 and TRBJ2-1, with D maybe TRBD1 (7 bases). Per germline, CDR1 SEHNR and CDR2 FQNEAQ (reference sequence). The CDR3 totals 14 residues. Trimming took off 11 bases at V and 0 bases at J, with 14 bases between the two ends.